This TCR beta chain was captured by sequencing in a study of T cells in Graves' hyperthyroidism and ophthalmopathy. The V gene's germline CDR1 is LNHNV and CDR2 YYDKDF (reference sequence). The V and J ends lost 0 bases and 4 bases respectively, with 16 bases between them. This CDR3 contains 16 residues. RNA transcripts gave rise to amplified TCR beta CDR3 regions. With the HTBI primer set, the TCR CDR3 went through a first round of RT-PCR. Using its own MiXCR run on the multiplex PCR reads, TCRdb lists one record per CDR3 protein. The table has a few hundred thousand distinct CDR3 sequences, about 14% seen once. This clonotype was picked up many times. Using around 10 ml of fresh peripheral blood, PBMCs were prepared.

The specimen was blood. The receptor's source is a woman under 40 with Graves' ophthalmopathy. The chain uses TRBV15 and TRBJ2-7, with D perhaps matching TRBD1 (6 bases). The CDR3 DNA follows: TGTGCCACCAGCAGAGATCACAGACAGGTTGTATACGAGCAGTACTTC. Protein sequence: CATSRDHRQVVYEQYF.